This T cell receptor (beta chain) was sequenced during a study of OX40 agonist ivuxolimab in advanced cancers. Study overall: Ivuxolimab, an agonist antibody against OX40 (CD134), was given to patients. Patient treatment consisted of intravenous ivuxolimab administration every 2 weeks at 0.01 to 10 mg/kg.

The CDR3 length is 14 residues. V was clipped by 2 bases and J by 10 bases; unmatched bases: 7. From germline, CDR1 is SGHTA and CDR2 FQGTGA. Generated by immunoSEQ multiplex PCR, the TCRdb table keeps only in-frame clones and is missing some. The table includes approximately 84,000 clones, 84% detected once. The material was CD4+ or CD8+ T cells sorted from blood, obtained in a trial of the OX40 agonist ivuxolimab. This clonotype was sampled from an adult with an advanced solid tumor such as melanoma, head and neck, liver or kidney cancer. The gene calls are TRBV7-3 and TRBJ2-1; 8 positions match TRBD2. The DNA of the CDR3 is TGTGCCAGCAGCTTAGGTAGCGGGGAGGGGGAGCAGTTCTTC. Encoded protein: CASSLGSGEGEQFF.